Below, 20 T cell receptor beta chains from the same sample are listed, as sequenced in a study of low-dose radiotherapy and immunotherapy resistance in tumors. The time point denotes: after trial treatment. As to treatment: LDRT plus nivolumab, ipilimumab, low-dose cyclophosphamide and aspirin (RACIN trial). Priming of first-strand cDNA relied on TRAV- and TRBV-specific primers (covering alpha and beta chains). The TCRs were subjected to amplification over 20 PCR cycles employing a constant-region primer in conjunction with a V-primer adapter. A single record per CDR3 protein comes from TCRdb applying MiXCR to the reads. The repertoire holds tens of thousands of distinct CDR3 sequences, around 20% seen once, with about 13% in the top ten. The sample was PBMCs, taken after low-dose radiotherapy plus immunotherapy. The origin of the receptors is a female donor with ovarian cancer.

This clonotype is medium-sized within its sample. V and J are TRBV6-6 and TRBJ1-5; D is uncertain. V was pared by 5 bases and J by 1 base, with 6 bases between. CDR3 size: 13 residues. Germline V lookup: CDR1 MNHNY, CDR2 SVGAGI (reference sequence). Here the CDR3 DNA reads TGTGCCAGCAGTCCCGGGAGCAATCAGCCCCAGCATTTT. Its translation: CASSPGSNQPQHF.

This clonotype was found many times. This chain links TRBV27 with TRBJ1-4; no reliable D call. The CDR3 sequence is 15 residues long. V dropped 0 bases and J dropped 7 bases, with 12 bases sitting between them. Per the germline V gene, CDR1 is MNHEY and CDR2 is SMNVEV (reference sequence). The CDR3 DNA reads TGTGCCAGCAGTTTATCCGGGCAGCAAGGTGAAAAACTGTTTTTT. Its translation: CASSLSGQQGEKLFF.

In this sample, this clonotype turned up many times. CDR3 in amino acids: CASSSGRHNNEQFF. In DNA, the CDR3 is TGTGCCAGCAGTTCAGGGAGACATAACAATGAGCAGTTCTTC. The chain recombines TRBV11-1 with TRBJ2-1, with D possibly called TRBD1 or TRBD2 (5 bases each). CDR3 length: 14 residues. The germline gives CDR1 SGHAT, CDR2 FQDESV (reference sequence). V lost 6 bases to trimming and J lost 5 bases, with 14 bases between them. Filled out from reference TRBV11-1 and TRBJ2-1, the complete variable domain reads EAEVAQSPRYKITEKSQAVAFWCDPISGHATLYWYRQILGQGPELLVQFQDESVVDDSQLPKDRFSAERLKGVDSTLKIQPAELGDSAMYLCASSSGRHNNEQFFGPGTRLTVL.

This clonotype came up many times. V is TRBV13 and J is TRBJ1-5, with 7 bases aligning to TRBD1. Trimming cost V 5 bases and J 2 bases; bases outside gene matches: 9. CDR1 and CDR2 (germline): PRHDT, FYEKMQ (reference sequence). The CDR3 contains 16 residues. Here the CDR3 reads CASSLRQGPGNQPQHF. DNA for the CDR3: TGTGCCAGCAGCCTTCGACAGGGTCCTGGCAATCAGCCCCAGCATTTT.

This clonotype was observed many times. The chain combines TRBV29-1 with TRBJ2-1; 10 nucleotides match TRBD2. CDR1 and CDR2 (germline): SQVTM, ANQGSEA. V was clipped by 4 bases and J by 10 bases; unmatched bases: 10. The CDR3 totals 14 residues. The chain's CDR3 is CSVGASGGFGEQFF. The CDR3 nucleotides are TGCAGCGTTGGTGCTAGCGGGGGATTTGGGGAGCAGTTCTTC.

This clonotype was observed a handful of times. The V and J genes are TRBV6-2 or TRBV6-3 and TRBJ2-1; 13 bases agree with TRBD2. This CDR3 spans 16 amino acids. Germline V gives CDR1 MNHEY, CDR2 SVGEGT. Germline trimming cut 4 bases from V and 4 bases from J; bases unmatched to any gene: 4. The CDR3 nucleotides are TGTGCCAGCAGTTCTAGGGGACTAGCGGGATACAATGAGCAGTTCTTC. Translating gives CASSSRGLAGYNEQFF.

This clonotype was seen ten or more times. The chain links TRBV19 to TRBJ2-1, with TRBD2 matching 7 bases. In germline, CDR1 is LNHDA, CDR2 SQIVND (reference sequence). This CDR3 has 14 amino acids. J lost 5 bases, V lost 7 bases, and 8 bases had no gene match. CDR3 amino acids: CASTPRGVHNEQFF. CDR3 sequence (DNA): TGTGCCAGTACCCCCCGGGGGGTCCACAATGAGCAGTTCTTC.

In its sample, this clonotype was seen many times. The genes are TRBV29-1 and TRBJ1-1; no clear D. This CDR3 region has 15 residues. CDR1 is SQVTM, CDR2 ANQGSEA, per germline. Trimming took off 0 bases at V and 6 bases at J, with 17 bases between the two ends. The CDR3 nucleotides read TGCAGCGTTGAAGATATACGCCCAGGTTCCCCTGAAGCTTTCTTT. Its translation: CSVEDIRPGSPEAFF.

With regard to this clonotype: Since a far larger clone is one base different, this is likely a read error. The V gene is TRBV6-8, the J gene TRBJ2-5; the D gene is possibly TRBD2 (5 bases). CDR3 length: 13 amino acids. V was trimmed by 6 bases and J by 4 bases, leaving 12 bases between them. The germline V gene has CDR1 MNHGY and CDR2 SAAAGT. CDR3 loop: CASRTMGRETQYF. Written as DNA, the CDR3 is TGTGCCAGCAGGACTATGGGGAGAGAGACCCAGTACTTC.

As concerns this clonotype: Mismatch with germline at one junction end may stem from a read error. The J gene is TRBJ1-5, the V gene TRBV28; maybe TRBD1 (5 bases). This CDR3 contains 13 residues. Germline CDR1 is MDHEN and CDR2 is SYDVKM. CDR3 nucleotides: TGTGCCGGCAGTTGGGGCGGCAATCAGCCCCATCATTTT. As protein: CAGSWGGNQPHHF.

This clonotype was observed at least ten times. The chain combines TRBV3-1 with TRBJ2-2, with 15 bases lining up with TRBD2. The V and J ends lost 4 bases and 0 bases, in that order; junction bases with no gene match: 0. This CDR3 region has 17 residues. Looked up from germline, CDR1 is LGHDT and CDR2 is YNNKEL (reference sequence). The CDR3 DNA follows: TGTGCCAGCAGCCGGACTAGCGGGGGGGCGAACACCGGGGAGCTGTTTTTT. This sequence encodes CASSRTSGGANTGELFF.

Many counts were recorded for this clonotype. As DNA, the CDR3 is TGTGCCAGCAGGGAAGGGGGAGGGGGTTTGGGACAGTACTCCCCCCAGCATTTT. Translation: CASREGGGGLGQYSPQHF. The chain joins TRBV12-3 or TRBV12-4 to TRBJ1-5; 7 bases agree with TRBD1. This CDR3 region has 18 residues. J gave up 10 bases and V 6 bases, and 24 bases lay outside the gene matches.

This clonotype was recorded at least ten times. V gene TRBV4-1 combines with J gene TRBJ1-2; D remains ambiguous. Germline V gives CDR1 MGHRA, CDR2 YSYEKL. Trimming stripped 3 bases from V and 0 bases from J, with 11 bases between. CDR3 length: 15 residues. CDR3 region: CASSQEGATNYGYTF. The CDR3 coding sequence is TGCGCCAGCAGCCAGGAGGGAGCTACTAACTATGGCTACACCTTC.

On this clonotype: A far larger clone differs by one base, so this is likely a read error. V gene TRBV11-3 combines with J gene TRBJ2-1, with 7 bases that match TRBD1. The CDR3 extends over 15 amino acids. V gave up 0 bases and J gave up 10 bases; unmatched junction bases: 9. CDR1 is SGHNT and CDR2 is YENEEA in the germline V gene. CDR3 sequence (DNA): TGTGCCAGCAGCTTAGAAAAAGGGGGCGGTTACGAGCAGTTCTTC. Its translation: CASSLEKGGGYEQFF.

V gene TRBV28 combines with J gene TRBJ2-3; no firm D call. The CDR3 length is 15 residues. With 6 bases removed from V and 1 base from J, the gap between germline ends came to 14 bases. Germline CDR1 MDHEN, CDR2 SYDVKM. The CDR3 spells CASSPHIGGTDTQYF. Here the CDR3 DNA reads TGTGCCAGCAGCCCCCACATAGGCGGCACAGATACGCAGTATTTT.

The rearrangement links TRBV10-3 to TRBJ1-1, with a tentative D call TRBD1 (5 bases). The length of the CDR3 is 15 residues. CDR1 is ENHRY and CDR2 is SYGVKD in the germline V gene. Deletions cut 0 bases from V and 7 bases from J, with 15 bases between. CDR3 coding DNA: TGTGCCATCAGTGAGTCGACATATGGGACGAATGAAGCTTTCTTT. Protein sequence: CAISESTYGTNEAFF.

This clonotype was detected ten times or more. The chain uses TRBV20-1 and TRBJ2-1, with D maybe TRBD2 (6 bases). CDR1 is DFQATT and CDR2 is SNEGSKA in the germline V gene (reference sequence). The CDR3 loop spans 11 amino acids. Trimming cost V 4 bases and J 9 bases, with 10 bases left between them. CDR3 amino acids: CSAMGGSEQFF. The CDR3 DNA reads TGCAGTGCTATGGGGGGTAGTGAGCAGTTCTTC.

The rearrangement uses TRBV7-9 and TRBJ2-5; TRBD1 is a possible D gene (5 bases). Looked up from germline, CDR1 is SEHNR and CDR2 is FQNEAQ (reference sequence). CDR3 length: 13 amino acids. Trimming cost V 4 bases and J 1 base, with 7 bases left between them. The CDR3 DNA reads as TGTGCCAGCAGCTCGACAGCCCAAGAGACCCAGTACTTC. Translated: CASSSTAQETQYF.

This clonotype was observed many times. The chain combines TRBV5-5 with TRBJ2-5, with TRBD1 as a possible D gene (6 bases). The CDR3 sequence is 14 residues long. V gave up 3 bases and J gave up 2 bases, with 11 bases separating them. The germline V gene encodes CDR1 SGHKS and CDR2 YYEKEE (reference sequence). The DNA of the CDR3 is TGTGCCAGCAGCTGGGGGACACTTCAAGAGACCCAGTACTTC. Encoded protein: CASSWGTLQETQYF.

This clonotype showed up many times. V gene TRBV10-3 combines with J gene TRBJ1-2; D is unclear. There are 13 residues in the CDR3. Per the germline V gene, CDR1 is ENHRY and CDR2 is SYGVKD. The V and J ends lost 2 bases and 7 bases respectively, with 11 bases between them. In nucleotides, the CDR3 is TGTGCCATCAGTGAGGCCCGAACGGGTGGCTACACCTTC. The encoded protein is CAISEARTGGYTF.